A selection of T cell receptor beta chains follows, all from one sample in a study of CD8+CD57+ T cells in acquired aplastic anemia. Each CDR3 protein gets one entry after TCRdb re-called the reads with MiXCR. The table records roughly 58,000 distinct CDR3 sequences, 50% to 70% of them present only once. Sequencing was performed on sorted CD4+, CD8+, or CD8+CD57+ T cells (not recorded which) from PBMCs. The receptors were gathered from a human donor in good health, serving as a control. Each CDR3 is given with its conserved first and last residue. D genes are given only for firm matches. Clone size is not always given. Where it is, it says once, few, many or a class for expanded clones.

J gene: TRBJ1-1; clone size: many; D gene: -; V gene: TRBV30; CDR3 DNA: TGTGCCTGGACCCTTCGGGAGAACACTGAAGCTTTCTTT; CDR3 protein: CAWTLRENTEAFF
J gene: TRBJ2-1; clone size: many; D gene: -; V gene: TRBV5-1; CDR3 DNA: TGCGCCAGCAGCTTCGAGACAAACTCCTACAATGAGCAGTTCTTC; CDR3 protein: CASSFETNSYNEQFF
J gene: TRBJ1-2; clone size: -; D gene: -; V gene: TRBV7-2; CDR3 DNA: TGTGCCAGCAGCCAACTCGGGACACTCCTAGGTGGCTACACCTTC; CDR3 protein: CASSQLGTLLGGYTF
J gene: TRBJ1-2; clone size: -; D gene: TRBD1; V gene: TRBV29-1; CDR3 DNA: TGCAGCGTAGGACAGGGGATGGGTGGCTACACCTTC; CDR3 protein: CSVGQGMGGYTF
J gene: TRBJ2-7; clone size: few; D gene: -; V gene: TRBV10-3; CDR3 DNA: TGTGCCATCAGTGAGTCTGGTATGCGCAGGATCTACGAGCAGTACTTC; CDR3 protein: CAISESGMRRIYEQYF
J gene: TRBJ2-3; clone size: -; D gene: TRBD1; V gene: TRBV24-1; CDR3 DNA: TGTGCCACCACAGGGACAGTCGGCAATGAGCAGTATTTT; CDR3 protein: CATTGTVGNEQYF
J gene: TRBJ1-5; clone size: many; D gene: -; V gene: TRBV18; CDR3 DNA: TGTGCCAGCTCACCAGCAGGCCATCAGCCCCAGCATTTT; CDR3 protein: CASSPAGHQPQHF
J gene: TRBJ1-2; clone size: -; D gene: -; V gene: TRBV7-9; CDR3 DNA: TGTGCCAGCAGCTTAGTGGGTTCTCCTGGCTACACCTTC; CDR3 protein: CASSLVGSPGYTF
J gene: TRBJ2-7; clone size: -; D gene: -; V gene: TRBV20-1; CDR3 DNA: TGCAGTGCTATGGACCTCCGGGGCTACGAGCAGTACTTC; CDR3 protein: CSAMDLRGYEQYF
J gene: TRBJ2-7; clone size: -; D gene: -; V gene: TRBV6-5; CDR3 DNA: TGTGCCAGCAGTTTTCGACGCTCCTACGAGCAGTACTTC; CDR3 protein: CASSFRRSYEQYF
J gene: TRBJ1-6; clone size: -; D gene: TRBD1; V gene: TRBV20-1; CDR3 DNA: TGCAGTGCCCCCGGGACAGTTAATTCACCCCTCCACTTT; CDR3 protein: CSAPGTVNSPLHF
J gene: TRBJ2-5; clone size: -; D gene: -; V gene: TRBV9; CDR3 DNA: TGTGCCAGCGGCGCGACAGGGAGGGAGATCCAGTACTTC; CDR3 protein: CASGATGREIQYF
J gene: TRBJ1-6; clone size: -; D gene: -; V gene: TRBV25-1; CDR3 DNA: TGTGCCAGCAGTGTCGGCTCGGGGTCGGGTTCGCCCCTCCACTTT; CDR3 protein: CASSVGSGSGSPLHF
J gene: TRBJ2-5; clone size: -; D gene: TRBD1; V gene: TRBV25-1; CDR3 DNA: TGTGCCAGCAGCGTACAGGGGACCCAAGAGACCCAGTACTTC; CDR3 protein: CASSVQGTQETQYF
J gene: TRBJ1-3; clone size: many; D gene: -; V gene: TRBV20-1; CDR3 DNA: TGCAGTGCTATTCCCTGGGGCCGCTCTGGAAACACCATATATTTT; CDR3 protein: CSAIPWGRSGNTIYF
J gene: TRBJ1-6; clone size: -; D gene: -; V gene: TRBV10-3; CDR3 DNA: TGTGCCATCAACGGGGGTAACGGTTCACCCCTCCACTTT; CDR3 protein: CAINGGNGSPLHF